These 24 T cell receptor beta chains came from one sample sequenced in a study of identical twins. TCRdb ran MiXCR on the 5' RACE reads and lists one entry per CDR3 protein. This sample has 1.5 million to 2 million distinct CDR3 sequences, with about 32% found just once. Sequencing was carried out using cord blood. Receptor source: a newborn girl in good health.

This clonotype was detected once. J is TRBJ2-4 and V is TRBV15; D is uncertain. The V end lost 0 bases, the J end lost 13 bases, and 22 bases lay between the germline ends. The CDR3 consists of 16 residues. Germline V CDR1 and CDR2: LNHNV, YYDKDF (reference sequence). The CDR3 bases are TGTGCCACCAGCAGAGATAAGCGAGAAGTCTACAATGAGCAGTACTTC. Its translation is CATSRDKREVYNEQYF.

This clonotype was seen at least ten times. This chain connects TRBV18 to TRBJ2-3; D gene ambiguous. The germline V and J ends were trimmed by 2 bases and 1 base, with 7 bases remaining between them. The CDR3 has 14 amino acids. CDR1 and CDR2 from the germline V gene are KGHSH and LQKENI. The CDR3 DNA is TGTGCCAGCTCACCAGCGGCCGGCACAGATACGCAGTATTTT. This encodes CASSPAAGTDTQYF.

The J gene is TRBJ2-3, the V gene TRBV5-1, with 8 bases lining up with TRBD2. Germline CDR1 reads SGHRS; CDR2 reads YFSETQ. V shed 0 bases, J shed 2 bases, and the junction held 5 bases outside the gene matches. The CDR3 totals 16 residues. CDR3 sequence: CASSLEERGHTDTQYF. CDR3 nucleotides: TGCGCCAGCAGCTTGGAAGAGCGGGGGCACACAGATACGCAGTATTTT.

The chain couples TRBV10-3 to TRBJ1-6; 8 nucleotides agree with TRBD1. The germline gives CDR1 ENHRY, CDR2 SYGVKD. The CDR3 is 15 residues long. Unmatched junction bases numbered 6, after V lost 4 bases and J lost 7 bases. The CDR3 DNA is TGTGCCATCAGTGGGACAGGGATTAGAAATTCACCCCTCCACTTT. Its translation: CAISGTGIRNSPLHF.

The J gene is TRBJ1-5, the V gene TRBV20-1; D is unclear. Trimming stripped 0 bases from V and 2 bases from J, with 17 bases between. Looked up from germline, CDR1 is DFQATT and CDR2 is SNEGSKA (reference sequence). The length of the CDR3 is 17 residues. The CDR3 DNA follows: TGCAGTGCTAGAGAGTTGTTGGCCCGCGGGGGCAATCAGCCCCAGCATTTT. Translated: CSARELLARGGNQPQHF.

The chain is built from TRBV7-2 and TRBJ2-7; 8 nucleotides agree with TRBD2. The ends lost 5 bases at V and 5 bases at J; junction bases unmatched: 14. The CDR3 covers 16 residues. CDR1 and CDR2 from the germline V gene are SGHTA and FQGNSA. The CDR3 protein is CASSRPTGTRAHEQYF. In DNA, the CDR3 is TGTGCCAGCAGCCGACCGACCGGGACTAGGGCCCACGAGCAGTACTTC.

The chain recombines TRBV27 with TRBJ2-1, with 7 bases identical to TRBD2. V dropped 5 bases and J dropped 2; count of bases not matched to a gene: 12. The germline gives CDR1 MNHEY, CDR2 SMNVEV (reference sequence). CDR3 length equals 17 residues. The CDR3 DNA reads TGTGCCAGCAGTATGACAGCTACTAGCGTTACCTACAATGAGCAGTTCTTC. The encoded protein is CASSMTATSVTYNEQFF.

The chain links TRBV12-3 or TRBV12-4 to TRBJ1-2; perhaps TRBD1 as D (5 bases). V was shortened by 5 bases and J by 5 bases, with 24 bases between the two germline ends. This CDR3 comprises 17 residues. The chain's CDR3 is CASSTLRRGTLEYGYTF. The CDR3 bases are TGTGCCAGCAGTACATTACGCCGTGGGACTTTAGAGTATGGCTACACCTTC.

This clonotype was observed a handful of times. CDR3 loop: CASSPRQRTNYGYTF. The CDR3 bases are TGTGCCAGCAGTCCGCGACAGAGAACCAACTATGGCTACACCTTC. The chain employs TRBV27 and TRBJ1-2; perhaps TRBD1 as D (5 bases). The CDR3 is made up of 15 amino acids. With 5 bases removed from V and 2 bases from J, the gap between germline ends came to 15 bases. Germline-derived CDR1 and CDR2 are MNHEY and SMNVEV (reference sequence).

V gene TRBV7-6 combines with J gene TRBJ2-1, with 9 bases that match TRBD2. The end of the DNA is better explained by TRBJ2-7, so the J call may be wrong. CDR3 length equals 16 residues. Germline V lookup: CDR1 SGHVS, CDR2 FNYEAQ. The CDR3 sequence is CASSGISGSSYNEQYF. In DNA form, the CDR3 reads TGTGCCAGCAGCGGCATTAGCGGGAGCTCCTACAATGAGCAGTACTTC.

The rearrangement links TRBV24-1 to TRBJ2-7; either TRBD1 or TRBD2 may fit D (5 bases each). The CDR3 totals 16 residues. Germline CDR1 is KGHDR and CDR2 is SFDVKD. The V end lost 0 bases, the J end lost 7 bases, and 18 bases lay between the germline ends. CDR3 nucleotides: TGTGCCACCAGTGATTTGTTTGGGACGCACTACAATGAGCAGTACTTC. Translating it yields CATSDLFGTHYNEQYF.

This clonotype was counted a few times. The CDR3 spells CSATTGQETQYF. DNA for the CDR3: TGCAGTGCCACGACAGGGCAAGAGACCCAGTACTTC. The chain links TRBV20-1 to TRBJ2-5, with TRBD1 identical over 7 bases. Germline V gene lookup returns CDR1 DFQATT and CDR2 SNEGSKA (reference sequence). This CDR3 region has 12 residues. Germline trimming cut 6 bases from V and 2 bases from J; bases unmatched to any gene: 3.

The chain is built from TRBV14 and TRBJ1-2; no definite D call. The V and J ends lost 0 bases and 12 bases respectively, with 14 bases between them. The CDR3 is made up of 13 amino acids. Germline V CDR1 and CDR2: SGHDN, FVKESK. The CDR3 region has the DNA TGTGCCAGCAGCCAAGACCCGCGGGGAGTCGACACCTTC. This gives the protein CASSQDPRGVDTF.

The V call is TRBV24-1, the J call TRBJ1-1; perhaps TRBD1 as D (5 bases). V lost 4 bases, J lost 0 bases, and 23 bases lay in between. This CDR3 has 19 residues. Germline V CDR1 and CDR2: KGHDR, SFDVKD. CDR3 protein: CATSEPDSYGSPMNTEAFF. In DNA form, the CDR3 reads TGTGCCACCAGTGAACCTGACAGTTACGGGAGCCCCATGAACACTGAAGCTTTCTTT.

This clonotype was observed a few times. One end of the junction varies from germline; a read error may be responsible. CDR3 in amino acids: CASSTGTGSYNVQFF. DNA for the CDR3: TGTGCCAGCAGCACCGGGACAGGGTCCTACAATGTGCAGTTCTTC. The V gene is TRBV7-9, the J gene TRBJ2-1; 9 nucleotides align to TRBD1. This CDR3 has 15 amino acids. The V gene's germline CDR1 is SEHNR and CDR2 FQNEAQ (reference sequence).

The chain joins TRBV12-3 or TRBV12-4 to TRBJ2-2, with 10 bases fitting TRBD2. The CDR3 runs 18 residues. V shed 5 bases, J shed 0 bases, and the junction held 9 bases outside the gene matches. The CDR3 nucleotides read TGTGCCAGCAGTCCGGAGCCCCTAGCGGGGGCGAACACCGGGGAGCTGTTTTTT. It encodes CASSPEPLAGANTGELFF.

This clonotype has more than one count but fewer than ten. The chain links TRBV12-3 or TRBV12-4 to TRBJ2-5, with a weak D call TRBD1 (6 bases). CDR3 size: 12 residues. Trimming left V 5 bases short and J 5 bases short, with 9 bases between. CDR3 protein: CASSARGETQYF. CDR3 DNA: TGTGCCAGCAGTGCCAGGGGTGAGACCCAGTACTTC.

The chain uses TRBV7-6 and TRBJ1-1, with 9 bases lining up with TRBD1. The CDR3 consists of 14 residues. J gave up 6 bases and V 4 bases, and 6 bases lay outside the gene matches. Germline CDR1 and CDR2: SGHVS and FNYEAQ. The CDR3 nucleotides read TGTGCCAGCAGCTCCGACAGGGGGGCAGCTGAAGCTTTCTTT. It translates to CASSSDRGAAEAFF.

The chain recombines TRBV6-6 with TRBJ1-1; 8 positions agree with TRBD1. V trimming: 6 bases; J trimming: 5 bases; junction bases outside the gene matches: 8. The germline gives CDR1 MNHNY, CDR2 SVGAGI (reference sequence). This CDR3 has 14 amino acids. The CDR3 here is CASSHTGGGTEAFF. In DNA, the CDR3 is TGTGCCAGCAGCCACACAGGGGGGGGTACTGAAGCTTTCTTT.

This clonotype was counted only a few times. The V and J genes are TRBV28 and TRBJ2-7; 7 bases match TRBD1. CDR1 and CDR2 (germline): MDHEN, SYDVKM. The CDR3 loop spans 16 amino acids. After removal of 3 bases from V and 0 bases from J, the junction contained 8 bases not matched to a gene. The CDR3 loop is CASSFGDSVSSYEQYF. The CDR3 nucleotides are TGTGCCAGCAGTTTTGGGGACAGCGTGAGCTCCTACGAGCAGTACTTC.

The genes are TRBV5-6 and TRBJ2-1, with a tentative D call TRBD2 (6 bases). The germline gives CDR1 SGHDT, CDR2 YYEEEE. V was shortened by 1 base and J by 6 bases, with 20 bases between the two germline ends. The CDR3 totals 17 residues. The CDR3 nucleotides are TGTGCCAGCAGCTTGAATGTCCACGGGAGAGGGATCAATGAGCAGTTCTTC. This encodes CASSLNVHGRGINEQFF. The full variable domain, completed using reference TRBV5-6 and TRBJ2-1, is DAGVTQSPTHLIKTRGQQVTLRCSPKSGHDTVSWYQQALGQGPQFIFQYYEEEERQRGNFPDRFSGHQFPNYSSELNVNALLLGDSALYLCASSLNVHGRGINEQFFGPGTRLTVL.

This clonotype was counted between two and nine times. The chain recombines TRBV28 with TRBJ2-7; D is ambiguous. The CDR3 runs 13 residues. The V gene's germline CDR1 is MDHEN and CDR2 SYDVKM. Trimming left V 1 base short and J 5 bases short, with 9 bases between. DNA of the CDR3: TGTGCCAGCAGTTTATCTTTGGGCAACGAGCAGTACTTC. Amino acid sequence: CASSLSLGNEQYF.

V usage is TRBV21-1 and J usage is TRBJ1-1; the D call of TRBD1 is as the table states it, not checked on the DNA. TRBV21-1 counts as a pseudogene. This CDR3 comprises 16 residues. The CDR3 loop is CASSKAGDRLRTEAFF. CDR3 nucleotide sequence: TGTGCCAGCAGCAAAGCGGGAGACAGGTTAAGGACTGAAGCTTTCTTT.

Ten or more counts support this clonotype. V gene TRBV12-3 or TRBV12-4 combines with J gene TRBJ1-1, with D uncertain. The CDR3 has 10 amino acids. The ends were cut back, 0 bases at V and 7 bases at J, with 0 bases in the middle. The CDR3 is CASSLAEAFF. The CDR3 DNA reads TGTGCCAGCAGTTTAGCTGAAGCTTTCTTT.